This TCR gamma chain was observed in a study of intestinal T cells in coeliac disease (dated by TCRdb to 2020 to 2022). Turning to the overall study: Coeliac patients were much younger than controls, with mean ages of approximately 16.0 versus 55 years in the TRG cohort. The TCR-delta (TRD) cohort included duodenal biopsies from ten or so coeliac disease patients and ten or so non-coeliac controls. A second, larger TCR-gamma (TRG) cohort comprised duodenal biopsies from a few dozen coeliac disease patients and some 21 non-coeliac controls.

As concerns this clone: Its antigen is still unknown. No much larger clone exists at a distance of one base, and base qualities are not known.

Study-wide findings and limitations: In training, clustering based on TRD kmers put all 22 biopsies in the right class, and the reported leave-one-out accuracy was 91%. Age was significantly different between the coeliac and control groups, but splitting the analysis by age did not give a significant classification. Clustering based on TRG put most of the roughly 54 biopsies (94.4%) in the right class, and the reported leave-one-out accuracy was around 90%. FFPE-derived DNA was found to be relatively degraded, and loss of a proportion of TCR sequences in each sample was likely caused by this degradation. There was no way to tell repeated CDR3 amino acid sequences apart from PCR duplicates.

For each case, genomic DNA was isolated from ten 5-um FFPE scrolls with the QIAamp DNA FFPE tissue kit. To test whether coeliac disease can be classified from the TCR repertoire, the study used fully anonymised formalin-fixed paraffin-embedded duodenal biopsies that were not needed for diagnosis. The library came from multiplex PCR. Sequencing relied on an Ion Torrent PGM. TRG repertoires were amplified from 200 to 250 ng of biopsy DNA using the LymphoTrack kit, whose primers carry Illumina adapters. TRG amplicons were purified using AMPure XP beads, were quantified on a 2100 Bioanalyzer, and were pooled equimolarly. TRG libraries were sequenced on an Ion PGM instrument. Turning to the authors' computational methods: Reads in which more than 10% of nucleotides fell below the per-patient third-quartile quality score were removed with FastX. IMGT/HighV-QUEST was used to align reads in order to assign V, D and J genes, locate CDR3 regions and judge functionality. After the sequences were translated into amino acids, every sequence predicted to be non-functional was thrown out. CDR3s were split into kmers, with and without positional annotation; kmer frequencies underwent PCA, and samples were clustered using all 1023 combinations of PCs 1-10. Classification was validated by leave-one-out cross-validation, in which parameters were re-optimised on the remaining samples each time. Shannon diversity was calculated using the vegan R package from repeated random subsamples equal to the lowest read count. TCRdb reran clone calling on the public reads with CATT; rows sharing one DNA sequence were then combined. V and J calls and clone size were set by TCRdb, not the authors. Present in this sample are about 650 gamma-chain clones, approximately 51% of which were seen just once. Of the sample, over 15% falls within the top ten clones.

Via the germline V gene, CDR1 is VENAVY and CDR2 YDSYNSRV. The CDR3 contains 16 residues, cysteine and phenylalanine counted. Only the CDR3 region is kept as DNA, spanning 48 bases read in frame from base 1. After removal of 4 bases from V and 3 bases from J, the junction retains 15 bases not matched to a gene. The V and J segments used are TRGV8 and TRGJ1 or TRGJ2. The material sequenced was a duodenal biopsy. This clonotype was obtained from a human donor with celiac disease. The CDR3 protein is CATWDPAPHIYYKKLF. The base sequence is TGTGCCACCTGGGACCCAGCCCCCCATATTTATTATAAGAAACTCTTT.